What follows describes a single T cell receptor (beta chain). The source of the sample is a study of blood T cells in healthy people across ages. CDR1 and CDR2 (germline): SEHNR, FQNEAQ (reference sequence). V dropped 3 bases and J dropped 4; count of bases not matched to a gene: 6. The CDR3 totals 16 residues. The second PCR ran about 6 to 12 cycles with a sample-barcoded 5' primer and J-beta primers. Tagging of each cDNA molecule was performed by a template-switch adaptor with 12 random nucleotides. Per sample, CDR3-containing paired-end reads numbered at least 2.5 million. Using its own MiXCR run on the 5' RACE reads, TCRdb lists one record per CDR3 protein. The table includes approximately 810,000 distinct CDR3 sequences, 29% detected once.

V is TRBV7-9 and J is TRBJ1-1, with 12 bases aligning to TRBD1. The sequencing input was blood. The TCR was taken from an elderly woman in good health. CDR3 in DNA: TGTGCCAGCAGCTTCTCCGGGACAGGGGGCTTCACTGAAGCTTTCTTT. It codes for CASSFSGTGGFTEAFF.